These 12 T cell receptor beta chains originate from one sample sequenced in a study of neurological immune-mediated disorders. From the 5' RACE reads, TCRdb called clonotypes with MiXCR, one entry per CDR3 protein. Here the sample spans roughly 30,000 distinct CDR3 sequences, 6.6% being singletons. The sequenced material came from PBMCs. These receptors were taken from a woman in her 50s in good health.

There are many counts of this clonotype. The chain has TRBV20-1 and TRBJ2-1, with 13 bases fitting TRBD2. V trimming: 6 bases; J trimming: 8 bases; junction bases outside the gene matches: 10. CDR3 length: 15 residues. Germline V gene lookup returns CDR1 DFQATT and CDR2 SNEGSKA (reference sequence). The CDR3 nucleotides are TGCAGTGCAGGGACTAGCGGGATACCATCGGATGAGCAGTTCTTC. Translating it yields CSAGTSGIPSDEQFF.

The chain couples TRBV7-9 to TRBJ2-7; maybe TRBD1 (6 bases). CDR3 size: 13 residues. Germline V gene lookup returns CDR1 SEHNR and CDR2 FQNEAQ (reference sequence). The V and J ends lost 11 bases and 3 bases respectively, with 17 bases between them. CDR3 nucleotide sequence: TGTGCCGTCAGCTTAGTAGGGGGCTACGAGCAGTACTTC. Encoded protein: CAVSLVGGYEQYF.

By sample share, this clonotype is medium-sized. The V call is TRBV29-1, the J call TRBJ1-1; no clear D. Germline V gives CDR1 SQVTM, CDR2 ANQGSEA. Trimming stripped 7 bases from V and 1 base from J, with 19 bases between. This CDR3 is built from 15 residues. The CDR3 DNA is TGCAGCGCAAAAATCGGCCAGGTATCGAACACTGAAGCTTTCTTT. Translation gives CSAKIGQVSNTEAFF.

This clonotype was detected many times. The V call is TRBV6-1, the J call TRBJ2-7; 10 bases are a match to TRBD2. The CDR3 is 14 amino acids. CDR1 and CDR2 (germline): MNHNS, SASEGT. V lost 9 bases and J lost 5; bases outside the gene matches: 10. CDR3 sequence: CARGLAYGVNEQYF. CDR3 in DNA: TGTGCCAGGGGACTAGCGTACGGAGTAAACGAGCAGTACTTC.

This clonotype was seen ten or more times. The chain couples TRBV20-1 to TRBJ2-3; 8 nucleotides align to TRBD2. The CDR3 has 15 residues. Germline values: CDR1 DFQATT, CDR2 SNEGSKA (reference sequence). The V gene end was trimmed by 3 bases and the J gene end by 6 bases; junction bases not matched to a gene: 11. This chain's CDR3 is CSASLLGGGKDTQYF. The CDR3, as DNA: TGCAGTGCTAGCCTGTTGGGCGGGGGGAAGGATACGCAGTATTTT.

On this clonotype itself: A clone one base away is much larger, so this may be a read error. The chain joins TRBV11-2 to TRBJ2-7, with D perhaps matching TRBD2 (5 bases). The germline CDR1 and CDR2 sequences are SGHAT and FQNNGV. The CDR3 extends over 15 amino acids. The CDR3 DNA is TGTGCCACCAGCTTAGATATGGGAGTATCCTACGAGCAGTACTTC. This gives the protein CATSLDMGVSYEQYF. Full variable domain (outside the CDR3, taken from reference TRBV11-2 and TRBJ2-7): EAGVAQSPRYKIIEKRQSVAFWCNPISGHATLYWYQQILGQGPKLLIQFQNNGVVDDSQLPKDRFSAERLKGVDSTLKIQPAKLEDSAVYLCATSLDMGVSYEQYFGPGTRLTVT.

This clonotype was recorded at least ten times. This chain joins TRBV7-3 and TRBJ1-2, with unresolved D. Germline V gene data show CDR1 as SGHTA and CDR2 as FQGTGA. This CDR3 is built from 16 residues. V was cut by 1 base and J by 0 bases, with 12 bases left in between. As DNA, the CDR3 is TGTGCCAGCAGCTTAAACCCGGGTCGGACTAACTATGGCTACACCTTC. This codes for CASSLNPGRTNYGYTF.

In its sample, this clonotype was seen many times. This chain connects TRBV27 to TRBJ2-5; 13 nucleotides match TRBD2. Germline CDR1 and CDR2: MNHEY and SMNVEV (reference sequence). The CDR3 contains 14 residues. V lost 6 bases to trimming and J lost 5 bases; unmatched junction nucleotides: 3. The CDR3 sequence: CASRTSGRQETQYF. For the CDR3, the DNA is TGTGCCAGCAGGACTAGCGGGAGGCAGGAGACCCAGTACTTC.

Many counts were recorded for this clonotype. The V gene is TRBV6-1, the J gene TRBJ2-7; 7 bases agree with TRBD2. J gave up 3 bases and V 0 bases, and 5 bases lay outside the gene matches. This CDR3 has 15 residues. CDR1 MNHNS and CDR2 SASEGT come from the germline V gene. The CDR3 DNA reads as TGTGCCAGCAGTGAAGCGGCAGCGGGATTCTACGAGCAGTACTTC. It yields the protein CASSEAAAGFYEQYF.

This clonotype was seen ten or more times. The CDR3 bases are TGTGCCACCCGCTCGGAGAGCTACGAGCAGTACTTC. As protein: CATRSESYEQYF. The J gene is TRBJ2-7, the V gene TRBV28; D is undetermined. The CDR3 runs to 12 residues. The V gene's germline CDR1 is MDHEN and CDR2 SYDVKM. V dropped 10 bases and J dropped 3 bases, with 13 bases sitting between them.

This clonotype was observed at least ten times. The V gene is TRBV3-1, the J gene TRBJ1-1, with 8 bases matching TRBD1. The CDR3 is 16 residues long. Germline V gene lookup returns CDR1 LGHDT and CDR2 YNNKEL (reference sequence). The ends lost 4 bases at V and 1 base at J; junction bases unmatched: 8. The CDR3 region has the DNA TGTGCCAGCAGCCTGCAGGGGGCAATCCGGAACACTGAAGCTTTCTTT. Translating gives CASSLQGAIRNTEAFF.

This sequence joins TRBV2 and TRBJ2-3; D is ambiguous. In germline, CDR1 is SNHLY, CDR2 FYNNEI. CDR3 length: 16 amino acids. V was trimmed by 6 bases and J by 0 bases, leaving 16 bases between them. The CDR3 loop reads CASSRTDSRSTDTQYF. The DNA of the CDR3 is TGTGCCAGCAGCCGAACCGACTCGAGGAGCACAGATACGCAGTATTTT.